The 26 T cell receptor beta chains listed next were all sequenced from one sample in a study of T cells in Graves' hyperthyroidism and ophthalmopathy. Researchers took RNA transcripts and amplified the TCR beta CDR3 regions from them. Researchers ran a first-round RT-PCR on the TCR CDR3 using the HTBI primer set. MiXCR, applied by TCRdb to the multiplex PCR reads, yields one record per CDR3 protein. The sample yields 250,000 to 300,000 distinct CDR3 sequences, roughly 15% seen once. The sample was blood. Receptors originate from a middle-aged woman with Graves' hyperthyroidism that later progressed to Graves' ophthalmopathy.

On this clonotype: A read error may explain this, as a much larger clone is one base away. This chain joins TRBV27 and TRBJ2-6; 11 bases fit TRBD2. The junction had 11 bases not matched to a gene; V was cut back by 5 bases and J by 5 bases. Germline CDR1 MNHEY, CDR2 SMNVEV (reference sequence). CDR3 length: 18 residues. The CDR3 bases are TGTGCCAGCAGTGTTAAACTAGCGGGGGATTCTCGGGCCAACGTCCTGACTTTC. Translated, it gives CASSVKLAGDSRANVLTF.

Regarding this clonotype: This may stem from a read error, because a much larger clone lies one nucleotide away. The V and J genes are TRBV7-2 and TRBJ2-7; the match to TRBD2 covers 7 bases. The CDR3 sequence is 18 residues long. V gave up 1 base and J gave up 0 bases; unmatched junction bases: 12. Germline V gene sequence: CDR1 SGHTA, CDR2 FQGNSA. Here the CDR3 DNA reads TGTGCCAGCAGCTTAGTGGCGGGGGTCGGGCCAAGCTCCTACGAGCAGTACTTC. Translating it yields CASSLVAGVGPSSYEQYF.

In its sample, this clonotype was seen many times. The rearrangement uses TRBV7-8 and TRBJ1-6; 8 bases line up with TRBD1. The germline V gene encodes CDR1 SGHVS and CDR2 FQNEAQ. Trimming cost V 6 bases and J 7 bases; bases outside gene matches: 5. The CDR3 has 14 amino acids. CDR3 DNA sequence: TGTGCCAGCAGAGGCGGACAGGGAAATTCACCCCTCCACTTT. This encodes CASRGGQGNSPLHF.

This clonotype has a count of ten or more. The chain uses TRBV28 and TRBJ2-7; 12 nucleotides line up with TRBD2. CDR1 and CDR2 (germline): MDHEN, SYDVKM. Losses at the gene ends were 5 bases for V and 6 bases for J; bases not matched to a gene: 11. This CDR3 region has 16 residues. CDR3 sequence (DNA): TGTGCCAGCAGTGACACTAGCGGGAGGACCCCCTGCGAGCAGTACTTC. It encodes CASSDTSGRTPCEQYF.

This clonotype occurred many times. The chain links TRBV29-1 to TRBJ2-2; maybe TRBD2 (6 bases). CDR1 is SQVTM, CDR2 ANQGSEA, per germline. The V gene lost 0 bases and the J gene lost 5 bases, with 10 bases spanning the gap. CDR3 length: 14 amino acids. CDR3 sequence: CSVEEWGRTGELFF. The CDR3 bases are TGCAGCGTTGAAGAATGGGGGAGGACCGGGGAGCTGTTTTTT.

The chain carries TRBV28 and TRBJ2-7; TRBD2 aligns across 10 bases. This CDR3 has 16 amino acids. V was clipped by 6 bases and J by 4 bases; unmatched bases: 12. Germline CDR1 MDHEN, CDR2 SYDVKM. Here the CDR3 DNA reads TGTGCCAGCAGCCAAGCCGCTAGCGGGAGTATATACGAGCAGTACTTC. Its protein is CASSQAASGSIYEQYF. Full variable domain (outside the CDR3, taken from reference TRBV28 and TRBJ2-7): DVKVTQSSRYLVKRTGEKVFLECVQDMDHENMFWYRQDPGLGLRLIYFSYDVKMKEKGDIPEGYSVSREKKERFSLILESASTNQTSMYLCASSQAASGSIYEQYFGPGTRLTVT.

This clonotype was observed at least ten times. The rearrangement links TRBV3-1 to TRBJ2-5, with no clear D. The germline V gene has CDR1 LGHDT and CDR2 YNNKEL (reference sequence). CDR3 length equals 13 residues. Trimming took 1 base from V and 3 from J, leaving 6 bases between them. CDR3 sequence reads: CASSQGIEETQYF. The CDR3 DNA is TGTGCCAGCAGCCAAGGGATCGAAGAGACCCAGTACTTC.

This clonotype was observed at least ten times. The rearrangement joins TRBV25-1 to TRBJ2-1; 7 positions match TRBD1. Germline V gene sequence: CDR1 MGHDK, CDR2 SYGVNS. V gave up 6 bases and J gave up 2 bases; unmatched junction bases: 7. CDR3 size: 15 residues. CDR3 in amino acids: CASREDQGAYNEQFF. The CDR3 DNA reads TGTGCCAGCAGAGAAGACCAGGGGGCCTACAATGAGCAGTTCTTC.

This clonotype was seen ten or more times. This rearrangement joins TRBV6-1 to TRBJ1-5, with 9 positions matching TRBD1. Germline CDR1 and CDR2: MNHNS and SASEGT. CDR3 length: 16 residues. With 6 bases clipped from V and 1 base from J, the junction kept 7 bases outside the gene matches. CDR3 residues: CASRLTGGISNQPQHF. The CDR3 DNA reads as TGTGCCAGCAGGCTTACAGGGGGCATAAGCAATCAGCCCCAGCATTTT.

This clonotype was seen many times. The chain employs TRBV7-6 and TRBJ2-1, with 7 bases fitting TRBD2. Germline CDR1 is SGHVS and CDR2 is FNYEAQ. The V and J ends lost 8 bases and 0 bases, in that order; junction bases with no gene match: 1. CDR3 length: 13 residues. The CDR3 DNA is TGTGCCAGCGGGAGGGACTCCTACAATGAGCAGTTCTTC. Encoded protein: CASGRDSYNEQFF. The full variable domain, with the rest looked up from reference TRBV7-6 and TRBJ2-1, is GAGVSQSPRYKVTKRGQDVALRCDPISGHVSLYWYRQALGQGPEFLTYFNYEAQQDKSGLPNDRFSAERPEGSISTLTIQRTEQRDSAMYRCASGRDSYNEQFFGPGTRLTVL.

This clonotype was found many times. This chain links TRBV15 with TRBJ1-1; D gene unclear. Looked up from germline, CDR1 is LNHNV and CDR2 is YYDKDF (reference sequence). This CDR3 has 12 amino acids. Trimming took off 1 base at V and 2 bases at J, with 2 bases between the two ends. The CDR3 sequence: CATSRVNTEAFF. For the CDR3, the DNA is TGTGCCACCAGCAGAGTAAACACTGAAGCTTTCTTT.

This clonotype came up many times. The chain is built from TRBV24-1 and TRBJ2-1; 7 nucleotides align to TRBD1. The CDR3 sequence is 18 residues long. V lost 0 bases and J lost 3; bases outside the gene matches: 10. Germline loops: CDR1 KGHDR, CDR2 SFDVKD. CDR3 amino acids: CATSDLRQGPTNYNEQFF. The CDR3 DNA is TGTGCCACCAGTGATTTGAGACAGGGCCCAACTAACTACAATGAGCAGTTCTTC.

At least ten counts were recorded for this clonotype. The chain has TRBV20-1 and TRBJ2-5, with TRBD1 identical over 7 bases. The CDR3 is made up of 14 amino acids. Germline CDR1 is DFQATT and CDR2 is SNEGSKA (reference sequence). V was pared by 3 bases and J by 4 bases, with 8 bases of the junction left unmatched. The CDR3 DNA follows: TGCAGTGCTAGGGAACTGACAGGGAGAGAGACCCAGTACTTC. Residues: CSARELTGRETQYF.

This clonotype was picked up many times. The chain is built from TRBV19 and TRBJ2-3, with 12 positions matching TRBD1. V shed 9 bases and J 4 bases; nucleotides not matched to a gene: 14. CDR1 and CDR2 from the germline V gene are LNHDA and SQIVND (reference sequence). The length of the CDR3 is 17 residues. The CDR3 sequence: CASMSRDRGREADTQYF. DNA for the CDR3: TGTGCCAGCATGTCCCGGGACAGGGGGCGCGAAGCAGATACGCAGTATTTT.

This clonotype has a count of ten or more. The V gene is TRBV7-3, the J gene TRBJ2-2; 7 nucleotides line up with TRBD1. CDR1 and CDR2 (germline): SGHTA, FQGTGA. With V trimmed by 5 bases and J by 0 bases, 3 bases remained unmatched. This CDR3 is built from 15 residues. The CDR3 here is CASSRQGANTGELFF. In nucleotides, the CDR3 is TGTGCCAGCAGCCGCCAGGGGGCGAACACCGGGGAGCTGTTTTTT.

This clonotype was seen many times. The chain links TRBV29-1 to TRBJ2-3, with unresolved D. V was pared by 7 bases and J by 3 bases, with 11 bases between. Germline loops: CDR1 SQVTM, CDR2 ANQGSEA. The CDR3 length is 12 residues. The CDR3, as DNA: TGCAGCGCTAGGGTGGCAACAGATACGCAGTATTTT. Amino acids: CSARVATDTQYF.

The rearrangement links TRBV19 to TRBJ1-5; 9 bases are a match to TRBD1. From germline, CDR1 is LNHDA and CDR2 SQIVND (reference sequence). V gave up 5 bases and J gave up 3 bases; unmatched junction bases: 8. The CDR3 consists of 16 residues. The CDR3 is CASSSAYRGLNQPQHF. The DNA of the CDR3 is TGTGCCAGTAGTTCCGCTTACAGGGGGCTCAATCAGCCCCAGCATTTT.

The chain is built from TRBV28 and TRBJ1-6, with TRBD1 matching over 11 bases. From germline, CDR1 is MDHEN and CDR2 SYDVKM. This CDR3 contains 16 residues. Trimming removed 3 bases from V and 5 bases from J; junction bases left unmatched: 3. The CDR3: CASSLLGQGDNSPLHF. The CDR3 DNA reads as TGTGCCAGCAGTTTGCTGGGACAGGGGGATAATTCACCCCTCCACTTT.

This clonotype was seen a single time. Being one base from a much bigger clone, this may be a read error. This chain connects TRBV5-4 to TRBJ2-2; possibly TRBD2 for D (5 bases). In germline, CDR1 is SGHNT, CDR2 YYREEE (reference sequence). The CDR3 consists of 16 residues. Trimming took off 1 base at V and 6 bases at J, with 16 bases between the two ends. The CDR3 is CASSLMVLARAGELFF. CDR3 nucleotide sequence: TGTGCCAGCAGCTTGATGGTCTTAGCGAGAGCCGGGGAGCTGTTTTTT.

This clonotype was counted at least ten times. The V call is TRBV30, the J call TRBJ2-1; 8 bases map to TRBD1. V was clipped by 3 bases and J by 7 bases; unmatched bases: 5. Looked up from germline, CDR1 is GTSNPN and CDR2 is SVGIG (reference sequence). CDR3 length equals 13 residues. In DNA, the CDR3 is TGTGCCTGGAGGAGGACAGGGTGGAATGAGCAGTTCTTC. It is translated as CAWRRTGWNEQFF. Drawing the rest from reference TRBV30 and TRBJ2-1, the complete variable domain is SQTIHQWPATLVQPVGSPLSLECTVEGTSNPNLYWYRQAAGRGLQLLFYSVGIGQISSEVPQNLSASRPQDRQFILSSKKLLLSDSGFYLCAWRRTGWNEQFFGPGTRLTVL.

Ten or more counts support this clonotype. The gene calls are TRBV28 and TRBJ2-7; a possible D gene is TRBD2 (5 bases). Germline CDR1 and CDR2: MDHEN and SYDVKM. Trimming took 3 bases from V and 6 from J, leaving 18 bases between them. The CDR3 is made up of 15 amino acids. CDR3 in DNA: TGTGCCAGCAGTTTGACCGGGATAGGGAGCGGCGAGCAGTACTTC. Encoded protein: CASSLTGIGSGEQYF.

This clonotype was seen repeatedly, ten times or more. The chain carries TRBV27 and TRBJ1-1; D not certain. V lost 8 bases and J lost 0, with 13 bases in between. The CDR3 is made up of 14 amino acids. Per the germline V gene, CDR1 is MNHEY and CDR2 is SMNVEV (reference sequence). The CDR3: CASSNVGLNTEAFF. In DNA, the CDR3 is TGTGCCAGCTCGAACGTAGGGTTGAACACTGAAGCTTTCTTT.

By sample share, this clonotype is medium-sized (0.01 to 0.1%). The CDR3 nucleotides are TGTGCCAGCAGCCAGGGACTATATCAAGAGACCCAGTACTTC. Residues: CASSQGLYQETQYF. This chain links TRBV11-2 with TRBJ2-5; TRBD2 agrees at 7 bases. The CDR3 runs to 14 residues. The germline gives CDR1 SGHAT, CDR2 FQNNGV. V lost 5 bases to trimming and J lost 2 bases; unmatched junction nucleotides: 5.

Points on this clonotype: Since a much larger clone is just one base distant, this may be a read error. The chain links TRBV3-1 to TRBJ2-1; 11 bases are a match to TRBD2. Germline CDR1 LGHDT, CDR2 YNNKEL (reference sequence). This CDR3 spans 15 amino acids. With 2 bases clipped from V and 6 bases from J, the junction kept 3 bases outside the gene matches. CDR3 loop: CASSQPGLAANEQFF. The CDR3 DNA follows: TGTGCCAGCAGCCAACCGGGACTAGCGGCCAATGAGCAGTTCTTC.

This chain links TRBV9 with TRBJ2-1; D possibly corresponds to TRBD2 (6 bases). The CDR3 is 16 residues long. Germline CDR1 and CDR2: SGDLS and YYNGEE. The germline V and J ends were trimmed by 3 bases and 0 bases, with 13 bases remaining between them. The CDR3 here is CASSGRDFSSYNEQFF. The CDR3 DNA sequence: TGTGCCAGCAGCGGCCGGGACTTCAGCTCCTACAATGAGCAGTTCTTC.

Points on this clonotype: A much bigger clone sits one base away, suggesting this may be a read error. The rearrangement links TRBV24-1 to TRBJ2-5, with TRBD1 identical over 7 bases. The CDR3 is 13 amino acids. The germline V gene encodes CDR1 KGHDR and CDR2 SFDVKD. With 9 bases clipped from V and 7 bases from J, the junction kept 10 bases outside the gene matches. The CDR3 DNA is TGTGCCACCGCAGGGGGAGTCCTGGGGACCCAGTACTTC. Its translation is CATAGGVLGTQYF.